This TCR beta chain was documented in a study of blood T cells in healthy people across ages. The CDR3 length is 17 residues. J was trimmed by 4 bases and V by 2 bases; bases with no gene match: 15. Germline V CDR1 and CDR2: GTSNPN, SVGIG (reference sequence). With respect to this clonotype: The antigen is not known.

Findings and caveats of the study: Aged donors had fewer naive CD4+ cells and lower diversity than long-lived donors.

Using a J-beta primer mix together with a sample-barcoded 5' primer, a second PCR was run for roughly 7 to 12 cycles. With 12 random nucleotides, a template-switch adaptor tagged each individual cDNA molecule. One entry per CDR3 protein results from TCRdb running MiXCR on the 5' RACE reads. The data contain some 1.7 million distinct CDR3 sequences, roughly 27% of them singletons. Sample: blood. The chain combines TRBV30 with TRBJ1-2; 8 bases match TRBD1. The clonotype originates from a woman aged 30 to 39 in good health. CDR3 protein: CAWSFSPPRDRSYGYTF. CDR3 sequence (DNA): TGTGCCTGGAGTTTTTCTCCTCCCCGGGACAGGAGCTATGGCTACACCTTC.